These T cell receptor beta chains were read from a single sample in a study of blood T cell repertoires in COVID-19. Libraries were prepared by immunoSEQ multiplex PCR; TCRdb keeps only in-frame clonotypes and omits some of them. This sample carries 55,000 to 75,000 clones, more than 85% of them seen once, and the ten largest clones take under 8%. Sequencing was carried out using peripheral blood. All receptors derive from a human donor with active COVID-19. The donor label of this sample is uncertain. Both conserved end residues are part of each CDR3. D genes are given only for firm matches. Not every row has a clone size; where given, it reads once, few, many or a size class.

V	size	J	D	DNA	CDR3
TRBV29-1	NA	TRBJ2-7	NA	TGCAGCGTTCTGGCGGAGTACGAGCAGTACTTC	CSVLAEYEQYF
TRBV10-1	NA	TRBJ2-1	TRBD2	TGCGCCAGCAGCGCGACTAGCGGGACATACAATGAGCAGTTCTTC	CASSATSGTYNEQFF
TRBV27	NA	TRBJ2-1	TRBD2	TGTGCCAGCAGTTTATGGGCTAGCGGACAAAATGAGCAGTTCTTC	CASSLWASGQNEQFF
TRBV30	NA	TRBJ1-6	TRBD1	TGTGCCTGGGGGACAGGGGGATTCTCACCCCTCCACTTT	CAWGTGGFSPLHF
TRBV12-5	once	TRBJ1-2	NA	TGTGCTAGTGGCCCGGTGGGGGCCTATGGCTACACCTTC	CASGPVGAYGYTF
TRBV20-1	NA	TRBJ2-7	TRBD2	TGCAGTGCTAGTCGGAGCGGGGGATCCTACGAGCAGTACTTC	CSASRSGGSYEQYF
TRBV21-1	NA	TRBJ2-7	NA	TGTGCCAGCAGCAGTCGTCCGGGGGGCAATTTGTTTGATCGTTTCCACGAGCAGTACTTC	CASSSRPGGNLFDRFHEQYF
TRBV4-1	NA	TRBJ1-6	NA	TGCGCCAGCAGCCAAGTAGCGGGGGCCAATTCACCCCTCCACTTT	CASSQVAGANSPLHF
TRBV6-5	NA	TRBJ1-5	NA	TGTGCCAGCAGTTACCGGACTCCTAAAAGCAATCAGCCCCAGCATTTT	CASSYRTPKSNQPQHF
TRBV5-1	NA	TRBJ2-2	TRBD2	TGCGCCAGCAGCTCGCGGGAGACCGGGGAGCTGTTTTTT	CASSSRETGELFF